This T cell receptor (beta chain) came from a study of beta chain features in type 1 diabetes. At the level of the study: Over all samples combined, some 99,000,000 sorted cells were examined. Study outcomes and limitations: Type 1 diabetes patients showed a moderate but significant shortening of TCRB CDR3s in all four CD4+ subsets.

CDR1 and CDR2 from the germline V gene are SGHNT and YENEEA. This CDR3 is 15 amino acids long. Trimming left V 5 bases short and J 0 bases short, with 14 bases between. This clone was seen more than once but under ten times. Its antigen is as yet unknown. Sorting with CD45RO/CCR7/CD25/CD127/CD95/CD27 yielded naive, central memory, regulatory and stem-like memory CD4+ cells. Populations isolated by sorting all had purity greater than 95%. TCRB transcripts that were expressed got sequenced, as all of the isolated RNA had been reverse transcribed. An average near 3.57 million reads came from naive, central memory and regulatory T cell samples. Some clones are missing from TCRdb's copy, which holds only in-frame ones; the method was immunoSEQ multiplex PCR. The data hold under 200,000 clones, with around 8.4% observed a single time.

Source material: central memory CD4+ T cells from blood. The receptor was isolated from a young woman with type 1 diabetes. The rearrangement joins TRBV11-3 to TRBJ2-7; possibly TRBD1 for D (7 bases). The CDR3 DNA follows: TGTGCCAGCAGCCCCGGGGGACAGCCCTCCTACGAGCAGTACTTC. Amino acids: CASSPGGQPSYEQYF.